This T cell receptor (beta chain) came from a study of CD8 T cells in ankylosing spondylitis. Study results and caveats: Reactive arthritis synovial fluid and blood were previously reported to contain some motif variants. The study looked at matched synovial fluid samples from ankylosing spondylitis patients. Disease-linked clones were reported to be significantly enriched there.

Note on this clonotype: Its antigen is undetermined.

It was by quantitative 5'-RACE with molecular barcodes that TCR beta libraries were made. TCRdb re-analysed the 5' RACE reads in MiXCR, keeping a single row per CDR3 protein. The sample records about 160,000 distinct CDR3 sequences, approximately 20% being singletons. The CDR3 covers 12 residues. Germline CDR1 is SGHTA and CDR2 is FQGNSA. The V end lost 4 bases, the J end lost 8 bases, and 8 bases lay between the germline ends. This chain links TRBV7-2 with TRBJ1-4, with a possible D match to TRBD1 (6 bases). The TCR was taken from a male donor with ankylosing spondylitis or in good health (not recorded which). Specimen: blood, either unsorted or a sorted T cell fraction (not recorded which). CDR3 bases: TGTGCCAGCAGCTCGAGGGGGGAAAAACTGTTTTTT. Its translation is CASSSRGEKLFF.